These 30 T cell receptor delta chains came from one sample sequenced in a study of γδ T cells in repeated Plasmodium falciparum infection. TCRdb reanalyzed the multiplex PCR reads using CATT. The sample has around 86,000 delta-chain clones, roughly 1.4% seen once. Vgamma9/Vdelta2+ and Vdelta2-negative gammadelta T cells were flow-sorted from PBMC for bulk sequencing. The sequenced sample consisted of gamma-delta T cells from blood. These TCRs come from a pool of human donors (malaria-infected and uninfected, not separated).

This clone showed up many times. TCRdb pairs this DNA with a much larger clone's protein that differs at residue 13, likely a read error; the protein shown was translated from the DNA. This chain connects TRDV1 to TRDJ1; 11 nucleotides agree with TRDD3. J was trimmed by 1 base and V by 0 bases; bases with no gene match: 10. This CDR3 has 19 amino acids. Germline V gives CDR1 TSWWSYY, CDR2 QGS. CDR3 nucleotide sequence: TGTGCTCTTGGGGAACTAGGCTGGGGGATACCCTCATGCACCGATAAACTCATCTTT. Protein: CALGELGWGIPSCTDKLIF.

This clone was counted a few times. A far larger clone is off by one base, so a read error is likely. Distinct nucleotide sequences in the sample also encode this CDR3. DNA for the CDR3: TGTGCTCTTGGGGAATTAATTGTGTCACCCATAAAGTCAAATTTTACTGGGGACCAGAAACTCATCTTT. This encodes CALGELIVSPIKSNFTGDQKLIF. This chain connects TRDV1 to TRDJ1, with 7 bases identical to TRDD3. No J gene is reported in TCRdb; it was inferred here by comparing the DNA with germline. Germline V gene sequence: CDR1 TSWWSYY, CDR2 QGS. Trimming took 2 bases from V and 8 from J; bases not matched to a gene: 35. This CDR3 is built from 23 residues.

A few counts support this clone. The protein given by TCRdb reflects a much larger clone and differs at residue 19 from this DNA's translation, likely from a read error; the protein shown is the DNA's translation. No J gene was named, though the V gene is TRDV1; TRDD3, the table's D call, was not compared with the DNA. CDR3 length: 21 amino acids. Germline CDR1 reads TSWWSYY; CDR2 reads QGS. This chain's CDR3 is CALGELAIVGAWGPQVDKPIF. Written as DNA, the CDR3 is TGTGCTCTTGGGGAACTAGCTATAGTGGGCGCCTGGGGTCCCCAAGTGGATAAACCCATCTTT.

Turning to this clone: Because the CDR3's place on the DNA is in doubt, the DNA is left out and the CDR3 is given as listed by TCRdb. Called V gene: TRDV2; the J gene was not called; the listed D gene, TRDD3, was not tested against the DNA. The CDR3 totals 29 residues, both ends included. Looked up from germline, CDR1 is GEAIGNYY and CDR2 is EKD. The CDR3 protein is CACDTALSGGSLSSWDTRQMSFGTGIQFF.

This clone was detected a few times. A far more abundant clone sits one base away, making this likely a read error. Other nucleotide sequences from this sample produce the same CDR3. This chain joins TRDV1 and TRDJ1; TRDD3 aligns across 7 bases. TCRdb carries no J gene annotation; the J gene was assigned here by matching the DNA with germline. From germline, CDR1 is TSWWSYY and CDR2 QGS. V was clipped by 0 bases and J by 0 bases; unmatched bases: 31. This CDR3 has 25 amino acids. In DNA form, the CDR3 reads TGTGCTCTTGGGGAACTCGGCCGCCGAACTACGAACTGGGGATGCAGGGGTGTATACACCGATAAACTCATCTTT. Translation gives CALGELGRRTTNWGCRGVYTDKLIF.

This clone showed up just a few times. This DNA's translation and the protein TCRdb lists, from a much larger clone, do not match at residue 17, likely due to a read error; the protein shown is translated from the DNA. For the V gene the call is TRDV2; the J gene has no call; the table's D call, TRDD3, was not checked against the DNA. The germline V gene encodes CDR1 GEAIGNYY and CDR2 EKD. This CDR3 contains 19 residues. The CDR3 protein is CACPEAWGIRSWDTRQVFF. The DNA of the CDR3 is TGTGCCTGTCCCGAGGCCTGGGGGATACGCTCCTGGGACACCCGACAGGTGTTTTTC.

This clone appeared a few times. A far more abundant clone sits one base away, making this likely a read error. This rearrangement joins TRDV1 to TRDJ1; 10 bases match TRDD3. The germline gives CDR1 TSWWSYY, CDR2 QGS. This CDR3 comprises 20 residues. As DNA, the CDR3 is TGTGCTCCTGGGGAGTTCCTACGGGGGATACGTTTGGGTTACACCGATAAACTCATCTTT. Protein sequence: CAPGEFLRGIRLGYTDKLIF.

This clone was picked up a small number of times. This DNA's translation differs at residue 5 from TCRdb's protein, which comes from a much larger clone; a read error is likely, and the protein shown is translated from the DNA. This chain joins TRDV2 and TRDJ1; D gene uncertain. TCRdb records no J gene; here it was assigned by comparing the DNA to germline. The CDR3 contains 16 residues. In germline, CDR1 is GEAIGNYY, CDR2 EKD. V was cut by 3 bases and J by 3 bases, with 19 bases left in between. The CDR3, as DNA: TGTGCCTGTGACTCAATTGGAATCACTTTGGCCGATAAACTCATCTTT. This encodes CACDSIGITLADKLIF.

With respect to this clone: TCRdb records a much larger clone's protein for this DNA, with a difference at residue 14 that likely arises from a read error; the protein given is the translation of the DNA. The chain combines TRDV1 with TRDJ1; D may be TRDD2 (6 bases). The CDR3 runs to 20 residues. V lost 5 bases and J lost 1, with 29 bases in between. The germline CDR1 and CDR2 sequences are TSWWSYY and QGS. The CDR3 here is CALGRSFPSYPGVCTDKLIF. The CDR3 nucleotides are TGTGCTCTTGGGAGATCCTTCCCCTCGTACCCGGGGGTGTGCACCGATAAACTCATCTTT.

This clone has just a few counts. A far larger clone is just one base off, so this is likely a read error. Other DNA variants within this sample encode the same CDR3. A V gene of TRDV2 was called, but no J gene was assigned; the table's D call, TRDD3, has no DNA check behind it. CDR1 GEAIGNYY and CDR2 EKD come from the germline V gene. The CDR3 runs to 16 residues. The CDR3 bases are TGTGCCTGTGACACTTCTCATGGTGGGGGGACCGATAAGCTCATCTTT. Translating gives CACDTSHGGGTDKLIF.

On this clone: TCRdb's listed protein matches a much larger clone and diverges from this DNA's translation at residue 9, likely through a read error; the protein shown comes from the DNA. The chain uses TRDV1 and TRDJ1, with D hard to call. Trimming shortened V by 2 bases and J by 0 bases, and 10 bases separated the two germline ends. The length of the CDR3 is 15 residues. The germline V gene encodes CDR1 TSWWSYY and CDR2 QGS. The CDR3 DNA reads TGTGCTCTTGGGGAAATAGCGAGGCACACCGATAAACTCATCTTT. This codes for CALGEIARHTDKLIF.

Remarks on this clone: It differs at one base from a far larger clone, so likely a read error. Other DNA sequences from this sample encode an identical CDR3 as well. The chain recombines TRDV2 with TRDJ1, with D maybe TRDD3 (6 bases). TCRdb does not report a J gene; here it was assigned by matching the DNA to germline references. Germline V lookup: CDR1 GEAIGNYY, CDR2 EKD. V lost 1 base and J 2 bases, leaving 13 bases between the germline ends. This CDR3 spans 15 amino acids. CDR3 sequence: CACDTGGYNTDKLIF. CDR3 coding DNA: TGTGCCTGTGACACTGGAGGATACAATACCGATAAACTCATCTTT.

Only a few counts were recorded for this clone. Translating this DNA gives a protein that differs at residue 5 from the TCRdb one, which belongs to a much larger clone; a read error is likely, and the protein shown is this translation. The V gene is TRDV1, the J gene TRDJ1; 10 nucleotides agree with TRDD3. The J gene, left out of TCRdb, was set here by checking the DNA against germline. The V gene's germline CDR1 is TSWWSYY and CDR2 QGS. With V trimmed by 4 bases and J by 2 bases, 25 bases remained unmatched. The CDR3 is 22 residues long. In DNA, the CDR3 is TGTGCTCTTGGGGCCCGAACGGCCTTCTTGCCTCTGGGGGATAATCGGACCGATAAACTCATCTTT. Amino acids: CALGARTAFLPLGDNRTDKLIF.

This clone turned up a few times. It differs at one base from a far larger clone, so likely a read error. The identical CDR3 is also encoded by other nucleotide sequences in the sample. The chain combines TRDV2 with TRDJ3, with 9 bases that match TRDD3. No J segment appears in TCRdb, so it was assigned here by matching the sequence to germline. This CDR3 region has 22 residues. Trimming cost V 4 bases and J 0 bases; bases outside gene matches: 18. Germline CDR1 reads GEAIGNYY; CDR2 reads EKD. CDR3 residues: CACDILPRTGGLLSWDTRQMFF. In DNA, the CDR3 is TGTGCCTGTGATATCCTACCCCGTACTGGGGGACTACTCTCCTGGGACACCCGACAGATGTTTTTC.

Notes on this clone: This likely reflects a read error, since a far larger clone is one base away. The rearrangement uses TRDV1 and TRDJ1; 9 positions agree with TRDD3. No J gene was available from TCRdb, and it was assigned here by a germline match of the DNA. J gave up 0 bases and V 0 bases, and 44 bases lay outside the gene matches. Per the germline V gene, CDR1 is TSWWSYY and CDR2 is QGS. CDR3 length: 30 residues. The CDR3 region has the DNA TGTGCTCTTGGGGAACTTTCCTACCGGGGGATACCCACAGTGCTACAAAAGGAGGATACGGGCGAAGGGAACACCGATAAACTCATCTTT. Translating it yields CALGELSYRGIPTVLQKEDTGEGNTDKLIF.

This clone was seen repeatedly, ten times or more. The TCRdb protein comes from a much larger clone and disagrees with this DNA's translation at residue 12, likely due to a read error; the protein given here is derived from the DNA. The CDR3, as DNA: TGTGCCTGTGACACATCTACGACCTGGGCCCCGTGCACCGATAAACTCATCTTT. This gives the protein CACDTSTTWAPCTDKLIF. The chain is built from TRDV2 and TRDJ1; possible D gene TRDD3, 5 bases. Trimming removed 1 base from V and 1 base from J, with 21 bases in between. The CDR3 covers 18 residues. CDR1 and CDR2 from the germline V gene are GEAIGNYY and EKD.

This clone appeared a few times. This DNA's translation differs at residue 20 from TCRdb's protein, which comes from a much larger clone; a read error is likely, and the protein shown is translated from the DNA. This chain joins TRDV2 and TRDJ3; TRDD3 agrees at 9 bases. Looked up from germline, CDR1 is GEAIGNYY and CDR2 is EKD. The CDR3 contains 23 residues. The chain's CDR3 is CACDTGGTGGVHLSSWDTRRMFF. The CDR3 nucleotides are TGTGCCTGTGACACCGGAGGTACTGGGGGAGTTCATCTGAGCTCCTGGGACACCCGACGGATGTTTTTC.

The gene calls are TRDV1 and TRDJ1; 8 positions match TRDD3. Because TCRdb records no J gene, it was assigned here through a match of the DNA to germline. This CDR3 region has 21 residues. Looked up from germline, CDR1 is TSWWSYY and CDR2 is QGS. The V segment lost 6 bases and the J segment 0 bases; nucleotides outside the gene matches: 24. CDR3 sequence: CALGSSFRTGGRPDYTDKLIF. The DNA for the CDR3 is TGTGCTCTTGGTTCTTCCTTCCGAACTGGGGGGCGACCCGATTACACCGATAAACTCATCTTT.

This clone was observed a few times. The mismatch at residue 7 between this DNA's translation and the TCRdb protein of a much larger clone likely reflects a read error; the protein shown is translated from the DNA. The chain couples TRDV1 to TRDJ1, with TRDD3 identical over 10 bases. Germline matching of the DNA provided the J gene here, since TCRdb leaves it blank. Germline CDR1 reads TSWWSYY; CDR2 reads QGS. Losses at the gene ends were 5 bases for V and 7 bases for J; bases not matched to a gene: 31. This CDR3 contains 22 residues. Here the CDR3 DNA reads TGTGCTCTTGGGAAGAGTCAACCTAATGGTGTAAGAGTACTGGGGGATGGGGTTAAACTCATCTTT. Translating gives CALGKSQPNGVRVLGDGVKLIF.

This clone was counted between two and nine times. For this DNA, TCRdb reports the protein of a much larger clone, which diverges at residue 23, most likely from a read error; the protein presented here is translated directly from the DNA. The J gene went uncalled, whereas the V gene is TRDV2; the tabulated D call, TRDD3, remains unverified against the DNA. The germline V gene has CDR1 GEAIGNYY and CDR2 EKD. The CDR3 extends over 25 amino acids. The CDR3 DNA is TGTGCCTGTGACACCGTGGGCCCTTCCCAGGTCCTGGCTACTGGGGGACCCCTTTCGACCGATAAACCCATCTTT. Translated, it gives CACDTVGPSQVLATGGPLSTDKPIF.

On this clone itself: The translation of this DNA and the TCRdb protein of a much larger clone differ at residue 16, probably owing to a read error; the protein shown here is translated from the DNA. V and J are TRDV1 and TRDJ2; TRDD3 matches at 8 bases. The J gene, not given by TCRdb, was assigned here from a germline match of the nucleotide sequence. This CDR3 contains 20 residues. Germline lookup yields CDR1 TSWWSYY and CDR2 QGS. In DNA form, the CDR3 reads TGTGCTCTTGGGGAACTAGCCCTACTAGGTGGGGGATGGTTGACAACACAACTCTTCTTT. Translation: CALGELALLGGGWLTTQLFF.

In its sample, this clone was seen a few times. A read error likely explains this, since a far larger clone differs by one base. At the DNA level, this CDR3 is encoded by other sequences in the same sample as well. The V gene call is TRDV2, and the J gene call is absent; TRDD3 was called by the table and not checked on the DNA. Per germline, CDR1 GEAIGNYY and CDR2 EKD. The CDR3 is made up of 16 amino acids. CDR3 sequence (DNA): TGTGCCTGTGACAAAAGGGATCCGGTTTACACCGATAAACTCATTTTT. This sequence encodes CACDKRDPVYTDKLIF.

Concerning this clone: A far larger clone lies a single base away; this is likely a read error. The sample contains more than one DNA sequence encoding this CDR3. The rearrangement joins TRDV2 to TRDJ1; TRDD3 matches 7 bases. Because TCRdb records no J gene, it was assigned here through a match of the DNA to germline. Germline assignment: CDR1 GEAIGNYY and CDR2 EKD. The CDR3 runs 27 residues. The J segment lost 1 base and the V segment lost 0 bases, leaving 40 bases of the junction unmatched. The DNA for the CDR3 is TGTGCCTGTGACACCAAACTTCCCACAAGTACTGGGGAACTTCCCCCCTCCTGCGATAAAGCCACCGATAAACTCATCTTT. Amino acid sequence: CACDTKLPTSTGELPPSCDKATDKLIF.

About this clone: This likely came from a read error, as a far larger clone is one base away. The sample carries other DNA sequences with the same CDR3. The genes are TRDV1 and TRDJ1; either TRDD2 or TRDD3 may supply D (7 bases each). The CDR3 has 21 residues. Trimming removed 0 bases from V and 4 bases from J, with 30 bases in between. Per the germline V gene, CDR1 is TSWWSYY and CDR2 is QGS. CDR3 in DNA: TGTGCTCTTGGGGAACTAACCTTCCTTCCGTACTGGGGTACGCCTCACGATAAACTCATCTTT. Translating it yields CALGELTFLPYWGTPHDKLIF.

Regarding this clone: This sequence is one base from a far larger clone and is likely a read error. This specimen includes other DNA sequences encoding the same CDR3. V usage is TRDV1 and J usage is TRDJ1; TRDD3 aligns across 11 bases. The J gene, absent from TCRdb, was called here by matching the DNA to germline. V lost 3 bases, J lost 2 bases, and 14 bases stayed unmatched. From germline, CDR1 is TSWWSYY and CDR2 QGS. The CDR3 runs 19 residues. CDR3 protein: CALGEPLPQLGDTTDKLIF. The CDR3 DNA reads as TGTGCTCTTGGGGAGCCCCTACCCCAATTGGGGGATACGACCGATAAACTCATCTTT.

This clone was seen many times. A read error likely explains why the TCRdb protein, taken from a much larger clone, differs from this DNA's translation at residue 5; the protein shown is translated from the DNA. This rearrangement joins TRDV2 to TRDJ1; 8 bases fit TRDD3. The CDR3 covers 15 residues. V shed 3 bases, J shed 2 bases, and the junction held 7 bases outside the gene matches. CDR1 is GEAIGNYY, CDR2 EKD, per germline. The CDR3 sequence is CACDAGTGGTDKLIF. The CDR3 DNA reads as TGTGCCTGTGACGCCGGTACTGGGGGGACCGATAAACTCATCTTT.

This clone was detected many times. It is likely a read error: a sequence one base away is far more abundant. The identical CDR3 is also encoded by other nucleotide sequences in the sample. CDR3 loop: CALGELRYKLIF. For the CDR3, the DNA is TGTGCTCTTGGGGAGTTGCGGTATAAACTCATCTTT. The chain couples TRDV1 to TRDJ1; D is ambiguous. In germline, CDR1 is TSWWSYY, CDR2 QGS. Trimming pared 3 bases from V and 6 bases from J, leaving 8 bases between. This CDR3 region has 12 residues.

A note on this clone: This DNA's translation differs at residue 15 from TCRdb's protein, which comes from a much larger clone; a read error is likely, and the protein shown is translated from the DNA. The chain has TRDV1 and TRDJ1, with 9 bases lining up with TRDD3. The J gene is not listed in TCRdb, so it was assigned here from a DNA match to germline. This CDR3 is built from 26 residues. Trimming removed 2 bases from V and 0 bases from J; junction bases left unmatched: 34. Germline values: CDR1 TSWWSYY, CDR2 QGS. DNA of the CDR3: TGTGCTCTTGGGGAAAGCACGGGCTTTTTCCCTACCCTCGACCGGGGGATACTTGGACACACCGATAAACTCATCTTT. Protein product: CALGESTGFFPTLDRGILGHTDKLIF.

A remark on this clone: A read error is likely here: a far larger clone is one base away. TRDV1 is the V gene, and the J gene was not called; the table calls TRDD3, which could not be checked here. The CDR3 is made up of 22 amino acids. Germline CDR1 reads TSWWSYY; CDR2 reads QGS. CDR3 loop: CALGTSGGELRYWGIRADKLIF. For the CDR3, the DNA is TGTGCTCTTGGGACAAGTGGGGGGGAATTACGGTACTGGGGGATACGGGCCGATAAGCTCATCTTT.

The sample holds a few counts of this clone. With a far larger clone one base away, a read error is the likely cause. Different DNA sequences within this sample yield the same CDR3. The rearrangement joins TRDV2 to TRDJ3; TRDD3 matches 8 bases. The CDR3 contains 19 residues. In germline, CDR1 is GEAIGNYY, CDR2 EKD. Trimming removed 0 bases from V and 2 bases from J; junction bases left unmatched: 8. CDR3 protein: CACDTSTGGYAWDTRQMFF. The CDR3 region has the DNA TGTGCCTGTGACACCAGTACTGGGGGGTACGCCTGGGACACCCGACAGATGTTTTTC.